The rows below give T cell receptor beta chains drawn from one sample of a study of T cells in Graves' hyperthyroidism and ophthalmopathy. TCRdb ran MiXCR on the multiplex PCR reads and lists one entry per CDR3 protein. The sample lists hundreds of thousands of distinct CDR3 sequences, 15% to 20% occurring once. The material sequenced was blood. The receptors come from a woman in her sixties with Graves' ophthalmopathy. CDR3s include the opening cysteine and the closing phenylalanine or tryptophan. D genes are given only for firm matches. Not all rows give a size; the values are once, few, many and, for expanded clones, a class.

j_gene: TRBJ1-4
abundance: many
d_gene: .
v_gene: TRBV18
CDR3aa: CASSTRPSADEKLFF
CDR3nt: TGTGCCAGCTCAACCCGTCCCTCGGCCGATGAAAAACTGTTTTTT

j_gene: TRBJ2-6
abundance: .
d_gene: TRBD1
v_gene: TRBV7-8
CDR3aa: CASSLGDSQYVSGANVLTF
CDR3nt: TGTGCCAGCAGCTTAGGGGACAGCCAGTATGTTTCTGGGGCCAACGTCCTGACTTTC

j_gene: TRBJ1-2
abundance: many
d_gene: .
v_gene: TRBV28
CDR3aa: CASSLLTGALGYTF
CDR3nt: TGTGCCAGCAGTCTTCTGACGGGGGCGCTTGGCTACACCTTC

j_gene: TRBJ1-3
abundance: .
d_gene: .
v_gene: TRBV9
CDR3aa: CASSVSFGSGNTIYF
CDR3nt: TGTGCCAGCAGCGTTAGCTTTGGCTCTGGAAACACCATATATTTT

j_gene: TRBJ1-2
abundance: few
d_gene: .
v_gene: TRBV6-1
CDR3aa: CASTVAYGYTF
CDR3nt: TGTGCCAGCACCGTAGCCTATGGCTACACCTTC

j_gene: TRBJ2-1
abundance: many
d_gene: .
v_gene: TRBV9
CDR3aa: CASSVGMVGEQFF
CDR3nt: TGTGCCAGCAGCGTAGGTATGGTGGGGGAGCAGTTCTTC

j_gene: TRBJ1-5
abundance: many
d_gene: TRBD1
v_gene: TRBV6-2/TRBV6-3
CDR3aa: CASSRGQSNQPQHF
CDR3nt: TGTGCCAGCAGTCGGGGACAGAGCAATCAGCCCCAGCATTTT

j_gene: TRBJ2-7
abundance: many
d_gene: TRBD1
v_gene: TRBV6-1
CDR3aa: CASRTGAVEQYF
CDR3nt: TGTGCCAGCAGAACAGGGGCAGTCGAGCAGTACTTC

j_gene: TRBJ2-7
abundance: many
d_gene: .
v_gene: TRBV20-1
CDR3aa: CSARIIFSYEQYF
CDR3nt: TGCAGTGCTAGAATTATCTTCTCCTACGAGCAGTACTTC

j_gene: TRBJ1-1
abundance: .
d_gene: .
v_gene: TRBV11-3
CDR3aa: CASSPSAGMNTEAFF
CDR3nt: TGTGCCAGCAGCCCTTCTGCAGGGATGAACACTGAAGCTTTCTTT

j_gene: TRBJ2-2
abundance: .
d_gene: TRBD1
v_gene: TRBV20-1
CDR3aa: CSASRRQGGTGELFF
CDR3nt: TGCAGTGCTAGCCGGCGACAGGGCGGGACCGGGGAGCTGTTTTTT

j_gene: TRBJ1-5
abundance: many
d_gene: .
v_gene: TRBV7-9
CDR3aa: CASSLDGAAPNEPQHF
CDR3nt: TGTGCCAGCAGCTTAGATGGCGCAGCTCCCAATGAGCCCCAGCATTTT

j_gene: TRBJ2-1
abundance: few
d_gene: TRBD2
v_gene: TRBV9
CDR3aa: CASSVGLERESSYNEQFF
CDR3nt: TGTGCCAGCAGCGTAGGGTTAGAGCGGGAGAGCTCCTACAATGAGCAGTTCTTC

j_gene: TRBJ2-3
abundance: few
d_gene: .
v_gene: TRBV24-1
CDR3aa: CATSDPPKDTQYF
CDR3nt: TGTGCCACCAGTGACCCCCCGAAGGATACGCAGTATTTT

j_gene: TRBJ2-1
abundance: .
d_gene: .
v_gene: TRBV14
CDR3aa: CASSQWDREQFF
CDR3nt: TGTGCCAGCAGCCAATGGGACCGTGAGCAGTTCTTC

j_gene: TRBJ1-4
abundance: few
d_gene: .
v_gene: TRBV20-1
CDR3aa: CSARGGAGDAEREKLFF
CDR3nt: TGCAGTGCTAGAGGGGGGGCAGGGGATGCGGAGAGGGAAAAACTGTTTTTT

j_gene: TRBJ1-1
abundance: many
d_gene: .
v_gene: TRBV6-2/TRBV6-3
CDR3aa: CASSYDWRWDTEAFF
CDR3nt: TGTGCCAGCAGTTACGATTGGAGGTGGGACACTGAAGCTTTCTTT

j_gene: TRBJ2-5
abundance: .
d_gene: TRBD1
v_gene: TRBV20-1
CDR3aa: CSAPGTGHRRETQYF
CDR3nt: TGCAGTGCTCCTGGGACAGGGCACCGCAGGGAGACCCAGTACTTC

j_gene: TRBJ2-7
abundance: many
d_gene: .
v_gene: TRBV4-2
CDR3aa: CASSQEGTMSSYEQYF
CDR3nt: TGTGCCAGCAGCCAAGAAGGGACAATGAGCTCCTACGAGCAGTACTTC

j_gene: TRBJ1-2
abundance: many
d_gene: TRBD1
v_gene: TRBV5-1
CDR3aa: CASSLAPQGAYLDGYTF
CDR3nt: TGCGCCAGCAGCTTGGCCCCACAGGGGGCATACTTGGATGGCTACACCTTC

j_gene: TRBJ1-5
abundance: many
d_gene: .
v_gene: TRBV6-1
CDR3aa: CASVWDSNQPQHF
CDR3nt: TGTGCCAGCGTTTGGGATAGCAATCAGCCCCAGCATTTT

j_gene: TRBJ1-2
abundance: .
d_gene: .
v_gene: TRBV6-2/TRBV6-3
CDR3aa: CASSQGQSYGYTF
CDR3nt: TGTGCCAGCAGCCAAGGACAGAGCTATGGCTACACCTTC

j_gene: TRBJ2-7
abundance: many
d_gene: .
v_gene: TRBV12-5
CDR3aa: CASGFQGEQYF
CDR3nt: TGTGCTAGTGGTTTTCAAGGGGAGCAGTACTTC

j_gene: TRBJ2-7
abundance: many
d_gene: TRBD2
v_gene: TRBV2
CDR3aa: CASRGTSGGYEQYF
CDR3nt: TGTGCCAGCCGCGGGACTAGCGGGGGTTACGAGCAGTACTTC

j_gene: TRBJ1-6
abundance: few
d_gene: .
v_gene: TRBV24-1
CDR3aa: CATSDGQVGSPLHF
CDR3nt: TGTGCCACCAGTGATGGCCAGGTTGGTTCACCCCTCCACTTT

j_gene: TRBJ1-3
abundance: few
d_gene: .
v_gene: TRBV5-1
CDR3aa: CASSPGAGSGNTIYF
CDR3nt: TGCGCCAGCAGCCCCGGAGCAGGCTCTGGAAACACCATATATTTT

j_gene: TRBJ2-3
abundance: many
d_gene: TRBD1
v_gene: TRBV6-1
CDR3aa: CASSYRTGRGKEADTQYF
CDR3nt: TGTGCCAGCAGTTACAGGACAGGCAGAGGAAAGGAAGCAGATACGCAGTATTTT

j_gene: TRBJ1-5
abundance: few
d_gene: .
v_gene: TRBV28
CDR3aa: CASSFKEVFSNQPQHF
CDR3nt: TGTGCCAGCAGTTTTAAGGAGGTTTTCAGCAATCAGCCCCAGCATTTT

j_gene: TRBJ1-4
abundance: many
d_gene: .
v_gene: TRBV14
CDR3aa: CASSARGGPGEKLFF
CDR3nt: TGTGCCAGCAGCGCTAGGGGGGGCCCGGGTGAAAAACTGTTTTTT

j_gene: TRBJ1-5
abundance: many
d_gene: .
v_gene: TRBV2
CDR3aa: CASSEEGIQPQHF
CDR3nt: TGTGCCAGCAGTGAAGAAGGGATACAGCCCCAGCATTTT

j_gene: TRBJ1-2
abundance: few
d_gene: .
v_gene: TRBV10-2
CDR3aa: CASTRSRRGNYGYTF
CDR3nt: TGCGCCAGCACCAGATCTAGGCGGGGAAACTATGGCTACACCTTC

j_gene: TRBJ2-7
abundance: .
d_gene: TRBD2
v_gene: TRBV14
CDR3aa: CASSHGGLAGYYEQYF
CDR3nt: TGTGCCAGCAGCCACGGCGGACTAGCGGGATACTACGAGCAGTACTTC

j_gene: TRBJ1-1
abundance: many
d_gene: .
v_gene: TRBV20-1
CDR3aa: CSATLSAGTEAFF
CDR3nt: TGCAGTGCCACCCTGTCTGCGGGCACTGAAGCTTTCTTT

j_gene: TRBJ2-7
abundance: many
d_gene: TRBD2
v_gene: TRBV24-1
CDR3aa: CATSNARPAGGTGYEQYF
CDR3nt: TGTGCCACCAGTAATGCCCGCCCGGCGGGAGGCACCGGCTACGAGCAGTACTTC

j_gene: TRBJ2-5
abundance: .
d_gene: TRBD1
v_gene: TRBV2
CDR3aa: CASTFSPGQGATQYF
CDR3nt: TGTGCCAGCACCTTCTCACCGGGACAGGGGGCGACCCAGTACTTC

j_gene: TRBJ2-7
abundance: .
d_gene: .
v_gene: TRBV6-1
CDR3aa: CASSVYRDTVEQYF
CDR3nt: TGTGCCAGCAGTGTATATCGGGATACAGTCGAGCAGTACTTC

j_gene: TRBJ1-2
abundance: many
d_gene: TRBD1
v_gene: TRBV24-1
CDR3aa: CATSVGTGGISGYTF
CDR3nt: TGTGCCACCAGTGTCGGGACAGGGGGCATAAGTGGCTACACCTTC

j_gene: TRBJ1-1
abundance: .
d_gene: TRBD1
v_gene: TRBV6-5
CDR3aa: CASSSGQGTWTTEAFF
CDR3nt: TGTGCCAGCAGTTCGGGACAGGGAACGTGGACCACTGAAGCTTTCTTT

j_gene: TRBJ2-6
abundance: .
d_gene: .
v_gene: TRBV13
CDR3aa: CASSPRYGANVLTF
CDR3nt: TGTGCCAGCAGCCCCCGATACGGGGCCAACGTCCTGACTTTC

j_gene: TRBJ1-2
abundance: many
d_gene: .
v_gene: TRBV20-1
CDR3aa: CSARGHDYGYTF
CDR3nt: TGCAGTGCTAGGGGCCACGACTATGGCTACACCTTC

j_gene: TRBJ2-1
abundance: .
d_gene: .
v_gene: TRBV5-6
CDR3aa: CASSLTGQGNGQFF
CDR3nt: TGTGCCAGCAGCTTGACTGGGCAGGGCAATGGGCAGTTCTTC

j_gene: TRBJ1-1
abundance: many
d_gene: .
v_gene: TRBV6-5
CDR3aa: CASSYAGENTEAFF
CDR3nt: TGTGCCAGCAGTTACGCGGGGGAGAACACTGAAGCTTTCTTT

j_gene: TRBJ2-3
abundance: few
d_gene: .
v_gene: TRBV27
CDR3aa: CASGLSAGTDTQYF
CDR3nt: TGTGCCAGCGGACTCTCCGCGGGGACAGATACGCAGTATTTT

j_gene: TRBJ1-2
abundance: many
d_gene: .
v_gene: TRBV28
CDR3aa: CASIGMGGKANYGYTF
CDR3nt: TGTGCCAGCATCGGGATGGGCGGGAAAGCTAACTATGGCTACACCTTC

j_gene: TRBJ1-1
abundance: .
d_gene: .
v_gene: TRBV20-1
CDR3aa: CSARPLGYTEAFF
CDR3nt: TGCAGTGCTAGACCCCTTGGGTACACTGAAGCTTTCTTT

j_gene: TRBJ1-4
abundance: many
d_gene: TRBD1
v_gene: TRBV7-9
CDR3aa: CASSSTITGAGEKLFF
CDR3nt: TGTGCCAGCAGCTCGACTATCACAGGGGCTGGGGAAAAACTGTTTTTT

j_gene: TRBJ1-2
abundance: few
d_gene: .
v_gene: TRBV20-1
CDR3aa: CSARGLGGYTF
CDR3nt: TGCAGTGCTAGGGGATTGGGTGGCTACACCTTC

j_gene: TRBJ2-2
abundance: many
d_gene: TRBD2
v_gene: TRBV11-2
CDR3aa: CASSLRLAGELSGGELFF
CDR3nt: TGTGCCAGCAGCCTCCGACTAGCGGGAGAGTTAAGCGGCGGGGAGCTGTTTTTT